These 6 T cell receptor beta chains were sequenced from one sample in a study of T cells in Graves' hyperthyroidism and ophthalmopathy. Amplification of TCR beta CDR3 regions used RNA as the template. First-round RT-PCR with HTBI primers amplified the TCR CDR3 region. MiXCR, run by TCRdb on the multiplex PCR reads, gives a single entry per CDR3 protein. The sample includes over 500,000 distinct CDR3 sequences, about 16% of them seen just once. Input material: blood. The receptors were gathered from a young woman with Graves' ophthalmopathy.

The chain joins TRBV5-1 to TRBJ2-3; 7 nucleotides match TRBD1. Germline lookup yields CDR1 SGHRS and CDR2 YFSETQ. The V and J ends lost 0 bases and 8 bases, in that order; junction bases with no gene match: 3. This CDR3 contains 13 residues. The CDR3 sequence is CASSLEGAGTQYF. DNA of the CDR3: TGCGCCAGCAGCTTGGAGGGGGCCGGTACGCAGTATTTT.

This chain connects TRBV7-6 to TRBJ2-1; TRBD2 agrees at 8 bases. Trimming took 1 base from V and 0 from J; bases not matched to a gene: 8. The germline CDR1 and CDR2 sequences are SGHVS and FNYEAQ. This CDR3 spans 18 amino acids. Here the CDR3 DNA reads TGTGCCAGCAGCTTAGGGGTCGCGGGAGGCCTCTCCTACAATGAGCAGTTCTTC. It codes for CASSLGVAGGLSYNEQFF.

This clonotype appeared a few times. The V gene is TRBV28, the J gene TRBJ1-4, with D perhaps TRBD1 (6 bases). V gave up 6 bases and J gave up 0 bases, with 11 bases separating them. Germline values: CDR1 MDHEN, CDR2 SYDVKM. This CDR3 is built from 15 residues. CDR3 protein: CASSGPGATNEKLFF. For the CDR3, the DNA is TGTGCCAGCAGCGGCCCAGGGGCAACTAATGAAAAACTGTTTTTT.

For this clonotype: A much larger clone is a single base away; this may be a read error. This chain uses TRBV27 with TRBJ2-5, with a possible D match to TRBD2 (7 bases). CDR3 length: 15 amino acids. The germline gives CDR1 MNHEY, CDR2 SMNVEV (reference sequence). The V end was cut by 3 bases, the J end by 5 bases, with 16 bases between. CDR3: CASSLWGGAGETQYF. DNA of the CDR3: TGTGCCAGCAGTTTGTGGGGGGGGGCCGGGGAGACCCAGTACTTC.

This clonotype has only a few counts. The chain carries TRBV20-1 and TRBJ2-6, with a tentative D call TRBD1 (5 bases). The CDR3 has 17 amino acids. V lost 0 bases and J lost 4, with 16 bases in between. Per the germline V gene, CDR1 is DFQATT and CDR2 is SNEGSKA (reference sequence). DNA of the CDR3: TGCAGTGCTAGAGATTTTCGGCAGGGTACCGGGGCCAACGTCCTGACTTTC. Translated, it gives CSARDFRQGTGANVLTF.

Many counts were recorded for this clonotype. V usage is TRBV28 and J usage is TRBJ2-7; a possible D gene is TRBD1 (5 bases). The CDR3 has 15 residues. The V gene lost 7 bases and the J gene lost 3 bases, with 19 bases spanning the gap. Germline CDR1 reads MDHEN; CDR2 reads SYDVKM. CDR3 protein: CASNPGTAGYYEQYF. In DNA, the CDR3 is TGTGCCAGCAACCCCGGCACGGCAGGGTACTACGAGCAGTACTTC. The complete variable domain, with remaining parts taken from reference TRBV28 and TRBJ2-7, reads DVKVTQSSRYLVKRTGEKVFLECVQDMDHENMFWYRQDPGLGLRLIYFSYDVKMKEKGDIPEGYSVSREKKERFSLILESASTNQTSMYLCASNPGTAGYYEQYFGPGTRLTVT.